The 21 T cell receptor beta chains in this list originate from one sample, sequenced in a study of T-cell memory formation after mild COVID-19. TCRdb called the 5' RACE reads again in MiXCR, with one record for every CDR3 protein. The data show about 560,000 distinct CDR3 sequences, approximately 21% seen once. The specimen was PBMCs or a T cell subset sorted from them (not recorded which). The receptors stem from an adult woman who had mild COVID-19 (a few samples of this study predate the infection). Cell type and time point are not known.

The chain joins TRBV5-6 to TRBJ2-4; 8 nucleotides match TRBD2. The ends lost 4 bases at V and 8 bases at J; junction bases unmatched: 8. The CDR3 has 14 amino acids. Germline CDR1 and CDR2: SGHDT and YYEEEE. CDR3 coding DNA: TGTGCCAGCAGCCCGGGAGGGGGTCGGGACATTCAGTACTTC. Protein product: CASSPGGGRDIQYF.

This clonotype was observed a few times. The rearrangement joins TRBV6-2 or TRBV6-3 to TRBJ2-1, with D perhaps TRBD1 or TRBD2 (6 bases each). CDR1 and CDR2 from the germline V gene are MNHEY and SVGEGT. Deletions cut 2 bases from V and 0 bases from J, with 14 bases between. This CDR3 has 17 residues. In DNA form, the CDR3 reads TGTGCCAGCAGTTACCGCCCGGGGGCGAGCTCCTACAATGAGCAGTTCTTC. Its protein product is CASSYRPGASSYNEQFF.

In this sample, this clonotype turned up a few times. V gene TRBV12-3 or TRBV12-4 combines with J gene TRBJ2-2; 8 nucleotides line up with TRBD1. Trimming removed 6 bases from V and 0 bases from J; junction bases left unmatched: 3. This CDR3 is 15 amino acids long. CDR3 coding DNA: TGTGCCAGCAGACGACAGGGGTCGAACACCGGGGAGCTGTTTTTT. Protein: CASRRQGSNTGELFF.

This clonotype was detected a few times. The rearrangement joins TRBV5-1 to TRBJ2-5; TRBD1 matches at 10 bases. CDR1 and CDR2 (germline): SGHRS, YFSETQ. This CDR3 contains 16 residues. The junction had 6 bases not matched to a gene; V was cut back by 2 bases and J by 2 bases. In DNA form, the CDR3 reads TGCGCCAGCAGCTTTGGACAGGGGGGTTATCAAGAGACCCAGTACTTC. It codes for CASSFGQGGYQETQYF.

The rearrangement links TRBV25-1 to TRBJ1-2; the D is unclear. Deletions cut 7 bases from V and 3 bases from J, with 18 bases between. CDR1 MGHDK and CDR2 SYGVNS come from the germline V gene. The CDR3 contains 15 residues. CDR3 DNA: TGTGCCAGCACCACGGGAGATGGGATTTACTATGGCTACACCTTC. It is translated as CASTTGDGIYYGYTF.

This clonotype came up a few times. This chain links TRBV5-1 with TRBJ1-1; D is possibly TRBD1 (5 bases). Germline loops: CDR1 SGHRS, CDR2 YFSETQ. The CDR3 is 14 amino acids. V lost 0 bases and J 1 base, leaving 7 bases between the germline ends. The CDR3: CASSLGDGNTEAFF. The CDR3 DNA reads TGCGCCAGCAGCTTGGGGGACGGGAACACTGAAGCTTTCTTT.

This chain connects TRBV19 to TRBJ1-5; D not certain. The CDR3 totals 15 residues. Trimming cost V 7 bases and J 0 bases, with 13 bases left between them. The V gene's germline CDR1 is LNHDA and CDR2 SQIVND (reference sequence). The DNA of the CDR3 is TGTGCCAGTAAGGGCTCGGGTCTTAGCAATCAGCCCCAGCATTTT. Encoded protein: CASKGSGLSNQPQHF. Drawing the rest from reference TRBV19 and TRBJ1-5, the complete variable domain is DGGITQSPKYLFRKEGQNVTLSCEQNLNHDAMYWYRQDPGQGLRLIYYSQIVNDFQKGDIAEGYSVSREKKESFPLTVTSAQKNPTAFYLCASKGSGLSNQPQHFGDGTRLSIL.

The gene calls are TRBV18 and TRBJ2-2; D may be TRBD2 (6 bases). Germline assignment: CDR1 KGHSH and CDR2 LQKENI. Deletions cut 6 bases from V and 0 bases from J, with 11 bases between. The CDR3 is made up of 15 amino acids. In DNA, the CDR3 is TGTGCCAGCTCCGATCTAGCGCCGAACACCGGGGAGCTGTTTTTT. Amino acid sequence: CASSDLAPNTGELFF.

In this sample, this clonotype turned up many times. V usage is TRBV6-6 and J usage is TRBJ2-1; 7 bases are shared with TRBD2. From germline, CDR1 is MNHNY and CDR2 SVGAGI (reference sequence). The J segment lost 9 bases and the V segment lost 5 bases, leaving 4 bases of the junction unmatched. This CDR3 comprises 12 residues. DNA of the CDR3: TGTGCCAGCAGTCCTGGGGGGGGTGAGCAGTTCTTC. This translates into CASSPGGGEQFF.

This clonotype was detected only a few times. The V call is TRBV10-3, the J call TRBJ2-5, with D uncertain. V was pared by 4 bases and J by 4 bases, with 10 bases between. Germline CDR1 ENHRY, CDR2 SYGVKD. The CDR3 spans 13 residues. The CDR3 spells CAISGSEAETQYF. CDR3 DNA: TGTGCCATCAGTGGGAGCGAGGCAGAGACCCAGTACTTC.

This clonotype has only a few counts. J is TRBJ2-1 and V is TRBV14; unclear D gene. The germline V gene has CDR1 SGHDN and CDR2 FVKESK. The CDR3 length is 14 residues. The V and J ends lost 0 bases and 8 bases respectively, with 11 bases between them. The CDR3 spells CASSQEMVSDEQFF. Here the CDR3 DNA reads TGTGCCAGCAGCCAAGAGATGGTTTCCGATGAGCAGTTCTTC.

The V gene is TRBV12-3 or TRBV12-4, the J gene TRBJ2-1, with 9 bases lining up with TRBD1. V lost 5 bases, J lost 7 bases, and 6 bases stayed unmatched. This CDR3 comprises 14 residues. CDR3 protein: CASSLRQGVNEQFF. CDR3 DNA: TGTGCCAGCAGTCTCCGACAGGGGGTGAATGAGCAGTTCTTC.

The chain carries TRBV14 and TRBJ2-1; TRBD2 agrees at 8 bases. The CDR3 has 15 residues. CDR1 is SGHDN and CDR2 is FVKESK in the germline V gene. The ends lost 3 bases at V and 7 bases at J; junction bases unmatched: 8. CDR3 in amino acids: CASSQVLAVKNEQFF. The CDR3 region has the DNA TGTGCCAGCAGCCAGGTACTAGCGGTGAAGAATGAGCAGTTCTTC.

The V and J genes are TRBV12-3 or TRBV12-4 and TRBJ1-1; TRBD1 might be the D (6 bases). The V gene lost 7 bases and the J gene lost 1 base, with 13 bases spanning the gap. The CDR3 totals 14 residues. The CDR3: CASTSVGANTEAFF. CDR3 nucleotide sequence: TGTGCCAGCACCTCAGTGGGGGCGAACACTGAAGCTTTCTTT.

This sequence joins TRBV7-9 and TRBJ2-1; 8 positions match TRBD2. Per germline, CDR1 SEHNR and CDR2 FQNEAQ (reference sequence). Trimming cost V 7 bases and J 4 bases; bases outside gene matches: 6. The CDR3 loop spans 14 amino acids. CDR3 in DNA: TGTGCCAGCACCGCTAGCGGGCGTTACAATGAGCAGTTCTTC. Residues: CASTASGRYNEQFF.

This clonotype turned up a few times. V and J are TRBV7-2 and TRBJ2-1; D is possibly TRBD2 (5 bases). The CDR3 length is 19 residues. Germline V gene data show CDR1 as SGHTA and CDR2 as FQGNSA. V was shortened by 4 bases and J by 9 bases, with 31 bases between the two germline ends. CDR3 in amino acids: CASSSTYRRGLILIREQFF. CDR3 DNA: TGTGCCAGCAGCTCAACTTACCGTCGAGGGCTCATATTAATTCGTGAGCAGTTCTTC.

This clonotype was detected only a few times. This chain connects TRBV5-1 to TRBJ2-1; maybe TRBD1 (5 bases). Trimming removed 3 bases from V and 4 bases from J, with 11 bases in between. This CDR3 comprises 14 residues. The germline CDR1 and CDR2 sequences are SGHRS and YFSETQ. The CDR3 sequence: CASSSIDSYNEQFF. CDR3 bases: TGCGCCAGCAGCTCTATTGACAGTTACAATGAGCAGTTCTTC.

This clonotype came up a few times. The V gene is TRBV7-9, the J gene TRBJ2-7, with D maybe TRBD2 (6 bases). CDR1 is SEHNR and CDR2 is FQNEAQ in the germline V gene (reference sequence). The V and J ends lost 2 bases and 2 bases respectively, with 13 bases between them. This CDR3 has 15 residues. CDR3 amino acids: CASSLWRDPTYEQYF. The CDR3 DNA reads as TGTGCCAGCAGCTTATGGAGGGACCCAACCTACGAGCAGTACTTC. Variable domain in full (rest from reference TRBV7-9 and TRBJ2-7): DTGVSQNPRHKITKRGQNVTFRCDPISEHNRLYWYRQTLGQGPEFLTYFQNEAQLEKSRLLSDRFSAERPKGSFSTLEIQRTEQGDSAMYLCASSLWRDPTYEQYFGPGTRLTVT.

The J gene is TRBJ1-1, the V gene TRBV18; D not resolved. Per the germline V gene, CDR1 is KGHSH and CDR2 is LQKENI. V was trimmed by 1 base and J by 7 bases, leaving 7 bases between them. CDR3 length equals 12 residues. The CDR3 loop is CASSPLGIEAFF. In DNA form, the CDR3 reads TGTGCCAGCTCACCACTGGGAATTGAAGCTTTCTTT. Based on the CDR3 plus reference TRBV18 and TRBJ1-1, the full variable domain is NAGVMQNPRHLVRRRGQEARLRCSPMKGHSHVYWYRQLPEEGLKFMVYLQKENIIDESGMPKERFSAEFPKEGPSILRIQQVVRGDSAAYFCASSPLGIEAFFGQGTRLTVV.

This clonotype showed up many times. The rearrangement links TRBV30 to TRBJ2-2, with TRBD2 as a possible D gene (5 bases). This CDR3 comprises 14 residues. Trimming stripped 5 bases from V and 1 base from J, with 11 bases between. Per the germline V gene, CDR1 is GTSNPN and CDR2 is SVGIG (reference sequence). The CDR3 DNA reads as TGTGCCTGGTCCTCGCGGGTGAACACCGGGGAGCTGTTTTTT. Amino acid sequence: CAWSSRVNTGELFF. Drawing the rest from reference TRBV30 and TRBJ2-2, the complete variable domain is SQTIHQWPATLVQPVGSPLSLECTVEGTSNPNLYWYRQAAGRGLQLLFYSVGIGQISSEVPQNLSASRPQDRQFILSSKKLLLSDSGFYLCAWSSRVNTGELFFGEGSRLTVL.

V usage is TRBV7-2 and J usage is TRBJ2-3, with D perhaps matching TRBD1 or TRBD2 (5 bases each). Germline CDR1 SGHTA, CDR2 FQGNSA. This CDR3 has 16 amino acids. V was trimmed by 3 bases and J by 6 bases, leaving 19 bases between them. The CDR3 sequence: CASSLTTGRSRDTQYF. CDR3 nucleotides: TGTGCCAGCAGCTTGACTACAGGCCGCTCCCGGGATACGCAGTATTTT.